This TCR beta chain was observed in a study of blood T cell repertoires in COVID-19. Study in general: Samples came from the United States, Italy and Spain, spanning acute and convalescent COVID-19. Nucleic acid was either cDNA or gDNA, and it came from T cells, B-cell-depleted T cells, or PBMCs.

The CDR3 contains 12 residues. Germline CDR1 is LNHDA and CDR2 is SQIVND (reference sequence). Trimming shortened V by 3 bases and J by 6 bases, and 8 bases separated the two germline ends. Measured with immunoSEQ multiplex PCR; TCRdb has only the in-frame clones, and not every one. The sample has some 350,000 clones, around nine tenths seen once. The TCR sequence derives from a human donor in a cohort sampled during active COVID-19. V usage is TRBV19 and J usage is TRBJ1-2; D uncertain. Material: peripheral blood. The CDR3 nucleotides are TGTGCCAGTAGTATCGGGTGGGATGGCTACACCTTC. Translation: CASSIGWDGYTF.